This T cell receptor (beta chain) was profiled in a study of blood T cell repertoires in COVID-19 (dated by TCRdb to between 2020 and 2021). Context from the whole study: Samples covering the acute and convalescent phases of COVID-19 were provided by collaborators in the United States, Italy and Spain. Where HLA class I and class II types were available, the types were taken from metadata supplied by the sample provider, not from assay-based typing. The repertoires were released in a freely available public database meant as a resource for research on the immune response to SARS-CoV-2. The samples were drawn from two sources: the first 160 participants of the ongoing ImmuneRACE study, and about 1,300 subjects contributed by 6 global collaborators. The dataset comprised deeply sampled blood TCRbeta repertoires from subjects exposed to, actively infected with, or recovered from COVID-19. A de-identified subject ID, COVID-19 status, age in years and sex were almost always included in the sample metadata. The prospective study material was composed of cDNA or gDNA derived from T cells, B-cell-depleted T cells, or PBMCs.

The collaborating institutions used their own protocols to collect whole blood in K2EDTA tubes. For TCRbeta analysis, collaborators shipped samples as frozen whole blood, isolated PBMCs, or DNA extracted from either of those sample types. TCRbeta CDR3 regions were amplified from genomic DNA by means of the immunoSEQ Assay, a bias-controlled multiplex PCR. On the study's bioinformatics: Within the assay, amplification of reference gene primers was used to estimate how many nucleated cells each sample contained. To quantify the absolute abundance of each unique TCRbeta CDR3 rearrangement, sequence reads were collapsed and filtered. Productive Simpson clonality was computed per sample as the square root of Simpson's diversity index over productive rearrangements. TCRdb took over this immuneACCESS table, retaining in-frame rearrangements with V and J assigned. Such tables are incomplete; in checked studies, under half of the missing clones stem from an unresolved V gene, and the remainder is unexplained. The V and J calls and clone size were taken over from that table, and D and trimming were inferred from the DNA. The sample records about 160,000 clones, roughly 90% of which are singletons. In total, the top ten clones hold over 15% of the sample.

Results and caveats for the whole study, not just this receptor: Clinical and demographic metadata were provided uncurated, with the amount varying by source and participant.

The sample holds a few counts of this clone. Its target antigen remains unknown. No per-base quality is available; no much larger clone lies one base away. The sequenced material came from peripheral blood. The sequence derives from a man aged 60 to 75 with active or convalescent COVID-19.

The CDR3 corresponds to CASSLRWVEQSLSYEQYF. The nucleotide sequence reads TGTGCCAGCAGTCTCCGCTGGGTGGAACAGAGTCTCTCCTACGAGCAGTACTTC. The receptor chain draws on TRBV6-6 and TRBJ2-7; the D gene remains uncertain. Including cysteine and phenylalanine, the CDR3 has 18 amino acids. The DNA shown is the 54-base CDR3, in frame from base 1. From the germline V gene (reference sequence), CDR1 is MNHNY and CDR2 is SVGAGI. V and J lose 5 bases and 0 bases, and a span of 23 bases separates them.